This entry concerns a single T cell receptor beta chain. The target antigen is unknown. The germline V gene has CDR1 DFQATT and CDR2 SNEGSKA (reference sequence). The CDR3 covers 14 residues. With 2 bases removed from V and 3 bases from J, the gap between germline ends came to 11 bases. This sample was taken from a study of T-cell memory formation after mild COVID-19. Study outcomes and limitations: Clones that contracted clustered mainly in CM and EM if CD4+ and in EMRA if CD8+.

cDNA libraries for TCR alpha and TCR beta, carrying sample barcodes and UMIs, came from 5'RACE with constant-segment primers. TCRdb fed the 5' RACE reads into MiXCR, producing one record per CDR3 protein. Of fewer than 500,000 distinct CDR3 sequences in the sample, 25% were seen once. The TCR sequence derives from an adult woman who had mild COVID-19 (a few samples of this study predate the infection). Cell type and time point are not known. The sample taken for sequencing was PBMCs or a T cell subset sorted from them (not recorded which). The V call is TRBV20-1, the J call TRBJ2-1; the D gene is possibly TRBD2 (5 bases). CDR3 coding DNA: TGCAGTGCTAGACCACGGACTGGCTACAATGAGCAGTTCTTC. This translates into CSARPRTGYNEQFF.